The rows below give T cell receptor beta chains drawn from one sample of a study of blood T cell repertoires in COVID-19. Clones were sequenced by immunoSEQ multiplex PCR, and TCRdb holds only the in-frame ones, with some missing. The data contain about 200,000 clones, 80% to 90% of them singletons. Sequenced sample: peripheral blood. These receptors were collected from a woman aged 80 or over with acute or convalescent COVID-19. The CDR3 runs from the conserved cysteine through the conserved F or W. The D gene is left open where the match is weak. Expanded clones get a size class; other rows say once, few or many, or leave the size out.

CDR3 length	clone size	J gene	D gene	V gene	CDR3 protein	CDR3 DNA
16	.	TRBJ2-7	.	TRBV6-2/TRBV6-3	CASSQGWRQGMYEQYF	TGTGCCAGCAGTCAGGGGTGGAGGCAGGGGATGTACGAGCAGTACTTC
16	.	TRBJ2-3	TRBD1	TRBV5-6	CASSLLGQGATDTQYF	TGTGCCAGCAGTCTCTTAGGGCAGGGGGCGACAGATACGCAGTATTTT
13	.	TRBJ1-2	.	TRBV30	CAWSDDTNYGYTF	TGTGCCTGGAGTGACGACACCAACTATGGCTACACCTTC
15	.	TRBJ1-6	TRBD1	TRBV30	CAWRATGQANSPLHF	TGTGCCTGGAGGGCTACAGGACAGGCGAATTCACCCCTCCACTTT
12	few	TRBJ2-5	.	TRBV10-3	CAISDGGETQYF	TGTGCCATCAGTGACGGGGGAGAGACCCAGTACTTC
16	.	TRBJ2-3	.	TRBV28	CASSLWLGGRTDTQYF	TGTGCCAGCAGTTTGTGGCTCGGCGGAAGAACAGATACGCAGTATTTT
18	.	TRBJ1-1	TRBD1	TRBV5-1	CASSLGGQGSGANTEAFF	TGCGCCAGCAGCTTGGGAGGACAGGGGTCCGGGGCGAACACTGAAGCTTTCTTT
13	.	TRBJ1-1	.	TRBV3-1/TRBV3-2	CASSQWANTEAFF	TGTGCCAGCAGCCAATGGGCGAACACTGAAGCTTTCTTT
13	once	TRBJ1-2	.	TRBV5-1	CASSFGTSYGYTF	TGCGCCAGCAGCTTCGGGACAAGCTATGGCTACACCTTC
16	.	TRBJ2-3	TRBD2	TRBV7-9	CASRPLAGGDADTQYF	TGTGCCAGCAGACCGCTAGCGGGAGGAGACGCAGATACGCAGTATTTT
15	once	TRBJ2-3	TRBD2	TRBV10-3	CAITAGGGRSDTQYF	TGTGCCATCACCGCGGGAGGCGGGAGGTCAGATACGCAGTATTTT
13	.	TRBJ2-5	.	TRBV5-4	CAIARGSGETQYF	TGTGCCATTGCCCGGGGGTCCGGAGAGACCCAGTACTTC
14	.	TRBJ2-1	TRBD1	TRBV24-1	CATSGTGGLDEQFF	TGTGCCACCAGTGGGACAGGGGGTCTTGATGAGCAGTTCTTC
16	.	TRBJ1-5	TRBD1	TRBV7-2	CASSLVHSGGGQPQHF	TGTGCCAGCAGCTTAGTTCATTCAGGGGGCGGACAGCCCCAGCATTTT
14	.	TRBJ1-1	.	TRBV2	CASSAPSRGAKAFF	TGTGCCAGCAGCGCCCCGTCCCGGGGGGCCAAAGCTTTCTTT
13	.	TRBJ1-1	.	TRBV27	CASSLSQGTEAFF	TGTGCCAGCAGCCTTTCACAGGGCACTGAAGCTTTCTTT
11	.	TRBJ2-7	.	TRBV11-1	CASSLYYEQYF	TGTGCCAGCAGCTTATACTACGAGCAGTACTTC
16	once	TRBJ2-1	TRBD2	TRBV5-4	CASTSGRDPSYNEQFF	TGTGCCAGCACGAGCGGGAGGGATCCCTCCTACAATGAGCAGTTCTTC
13	.	TRBJ2-5	TRBD1	TRBV7-2	CASSPDRVQTQYF	TGTGCCAGCAGCCCGGACAGGGTGCAGACCCAGTACTTC
11	.	TRBJ2-7	TRBD1	TRBV29-1	CSVGQGQEQYF	TGCAGCGTTGGACAGGGCCAAGAGCAGTACTTC
13	.	TRBJ1-1	.	TRBV27	CATGGQMNTEAFF	TGTGCCACTGGAGGACAGATGAACACTGAAGCTTTCTTT
13	.	TRBJ2-7	TRBD2	TRBV6-5	CASKASGRYEQYF	TGTGCCAGCAAGGCTAGCGGACGCTACGAGCAGTACTTC
13	.	TRBJ2-1	TRBD2	TRBV10-3	CAISGTSGPRRFF	TGTGCCATCAGTGGTACTAGCGGTCCCCGCAGGTTCTTC
10	.	TRBJ2-5	.	TRBV30	CAWDQGTQYF	TGTGCCTGGGACCAGGGGACCCAGTACTTC
15	.	TRBJ2-5	.	TRBV28	CASSFGGGFAETQYF	TGTGCCAGCAGTTTTGGTGGGGGGTTCGCGGAGACCCAGTACTTC
16	few	TRBJ1-4	TRBD1	TRBV4-2	CASSQDEQGKSEKLFF	TGTGCCAGCAGCCAGGACGAACAGGGGAAGTCTGAAAAACTGTTTTTT
14	.	TRBJ2-5	.	TRBV7-9	CASSLDPGSETQYF	TGTGCCAGCAGCTTAGACCCAGGGTCGGAGACCCAGTACTTC
14	.	TRBJ2-7	TRBD1	TRBV7-8	CASSQLDRGNEQYF	TGTGCCAGCAGCCAATTGGACAGGGGTAACGAGCAGTACTTC
15	.	TRBJ2-7	TRBD2	TRBV27	CASSLALAGTYEQYF	TGTGCCAGCAGTTTAGCCCTAGCGGGAACGTACGAGCAGTACTTC
14	.	TRBJ2-7	.	TRBV28	CASSLTTTSHEQYF	TGTGCCAGCAGTTTGACGACTACCTCTCACGAGCAGTACTTC
15	.	TRBJ2-7	TRBD1	TRBV6-1	CASSEPNRGIYEQYF	TGTGCCAGCAGTGAACCAAACAGGGGAATTTACGAGCAGTACTTC
14	few	TRBJ1-1	TRBD1	TRBV6-2/TRBV6-3	CASSYLTGGTEAFF	TGTGCCAGCAGTTATCTAACAGGGGGCACTGAAGCTTTCTTT
14	.	TRBJ2-3	.	TRBV18	CASSPQHSTDTQYF	TGTGCCAGCTCCCCACAACATAGCACAGATACGCAGTATTTT
15	.	TRBJ1-3	.	TRBV19	CASRRTGYSGNTIYF	TGTGCCAGTAGGCGAACAGGGTACTCTGGAAACACCATATATTTT
15	.	TRBJ2-7	.	TRBV25-1	CASSEFLGQNYEQYF	TGTGCCAGCAGTGAATTCCTGGGACAAAACTACGAGCAGTACTTC
12	.	TRBJ2-1	TRBD2	TRBV20-1	CSASTAGEEQFF	TGCAGTGCTAGTACGGCGGGAGAGGAGCAGTTCTTC
14	.	TRBJ2-7	.	TRBV11-2	CASSLGSGFGEQYF	TGTGCCAGCAGCTTAGGTTCAGGGTTCGGCGAGCAGTACTTC
13	.	TRBJ2-1	TRBD1	TRBV9	CASSGQGDNEQFF	TGTGCCAGCAGCGGACAGGGAGACAATGAGCAGTTCTTC
15	.	TRBJ1-6	.	TRBV4-3	CASSQAVLVNSPLHF	TGCGCCAGCAGCCAAGCGGTACTGGTAAATTCACCCCTCCACTTT
14	.	TRBJ1-1	TRBD1	TRBV10-3	CAISGTGGWTEAFF	TGTGCCATCAGTGGGACAGGGGGATGGACTGAAGCTTTCTTT
14	once	TRBJ2-1	.	TRBV27	CASRSYGSYNEQFF	TGTGCCAGCAGGAGTTACGGGAGCTACAATGAGCAGTTCTTC
13	.	TRBJ2-1	.	TRBV12-3/TRBV12-4	CASSLWEPNEQFF	TGTGCCAGCAGTTTATGGGAGCCCAATGAGCAGTTCTTC
14	.	TRBJ1-1	.	TRBV7-8	CASSFGEGGTEAFF	TGTGCCAGCAGCTTCGGAGAGGGAGGGACTGAAGCTTTCTTT
12	.	TRBJ1-2	.	TRBV6-4	CASSDSSAGFTF	TGTGCCAGCAGTGACTCGAGTGCGGGGTTCACCTTC
16	.	TRBJ2-4	.	TRBV28	CASSFPGLSAKNIQYF	TGTGCCAGCAGTTTTCCGGGACTCTCAGCCAAAAACATTCAGTACTTC
15	.	TRBJ2-7	TRBD2	TRBV7-9	CASSRAGGGLGEQYF	TGTGCCAGCAGCCGGGCGGGAGGGGGCTTAGGCGAGCAGTACTTC
12	once	TRBJ1-5	.	TRBV30	CAWSQGFQPQHF	TGTGCCTGGAGTCAGGGTTTTCAGCCCCAGCATTTT
17	.	TRBJ2-7	TRBD2	TRBV20-1	CSASFPAGGPFSHEQYF	TGCAGTGCTAGTTTCCCAGCGGGAGGGCCGTTTTCCCACGAGCAGTACTTC
17	.	TRBJ1-1	.	TRBV5-6	CASSLADHGDMNTEAFF	TGTGCCAGCAGCTTGGCCGACCATGGGGACATGAACACTGAAGCTTTCTTT
16	.	TRBJ1-1	TRBD1	TRBV18	CASSYRGVEAYTEAFF	TGTGCCAGCTCATACAGGGGGGTTGAAGCGTACACTGAAGCTTTCTTT
16	once	TRBJ2-5	.	TRBV6-6	CASSYAAVGAQETQYF	TGTGCCAGCAGTTACGCCGCGGTGGGAGCACAAGAGACCCAGTACTTC
16	.	TRBJ2-2	TRBD1	TRBV7-9	CASSLGGTGRPGELFF	TGTGCCAGCAGCTTAGGAGGGACAGGGAGGCCCGGGGAGCTGTTTTTT
14	.	TRBJ2-1	TRBD2	TRBV7-2	CASSPSGSTMTQFF	TGTGCCAGCAGTCCTAGCGGTTCTACAATGACCCAGTTCTTC
16	.	TRBJ1-4	TRBD1	TRBV4-3	CASSHNPHRGQEKLFF	TGCGCCAGCAGCCATAACCCCCACAGGGGGCAGGAAAAACTGTTTTTT